This entry is about one T cell receptor beta chain. Its antigen is not known. The TCR beta library used iRepertoire HTBI primers with Arm-PCR amplification of CDR3. In TCRdb, the multiplex PCR reads were re-called with MiXCR into one record per CDR3 protein. The sample lists about 470,000 distinct CDR3 sequences, about 20% occurring once. The data originate from a study of regulatory T cells in long-lasting Graves disease. Whole-study findings and limits: Whereas new patients shared 966 public clonotypes, persistent patients shared more, at 2,500 to 3,500.

The germline gives CDR1 MNHEY, CDR2 SVGAGI. This CDR3 spans 17 amino acids. Trimming shortened V by 0 bases and J by 6 bases, and 18 bases separated the two germline ends. The sample's time point: persistent/refractory GD, antithyroid drugs over 5 years with positive TRAb. Isolated PBMC RNA provided the starting material for the TCR library. Graves' disease diagnoses followed American Thyroid Association guidelines. The chain combines TRBV6-5 with TRBJ2-4, with D maybe TRBD1 (5 bases). Sequencing was performed on peripheral blood mononuclear cells (PBMCs), taken when the disease was refractory, from a patient treated with antithyroid drugs. This TCR was sampled from a female donor with Graves disease. The chain's CDR3 is CASSYSWQGARRNIQYF. The CDR3 bases are TGTGCCAGCAGTTACTCGTGGCAGGGCGCCAGAAGAAACATTCAGTACTTC.